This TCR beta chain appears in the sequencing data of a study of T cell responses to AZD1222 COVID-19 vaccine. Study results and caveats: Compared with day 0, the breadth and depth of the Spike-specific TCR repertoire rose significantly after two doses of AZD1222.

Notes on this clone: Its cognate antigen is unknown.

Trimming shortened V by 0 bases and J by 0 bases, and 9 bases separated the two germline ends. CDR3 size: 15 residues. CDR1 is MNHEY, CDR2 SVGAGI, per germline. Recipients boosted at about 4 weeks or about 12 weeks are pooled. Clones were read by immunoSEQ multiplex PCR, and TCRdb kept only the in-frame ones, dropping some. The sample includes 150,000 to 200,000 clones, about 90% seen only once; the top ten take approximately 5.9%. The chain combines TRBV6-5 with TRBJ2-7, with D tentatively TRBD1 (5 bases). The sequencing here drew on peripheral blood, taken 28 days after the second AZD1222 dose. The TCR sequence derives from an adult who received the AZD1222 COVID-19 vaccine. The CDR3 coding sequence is TGTGCCAGCAGTTACTCAGGGGCTCCCTCCTACGAGCAGTACTTC. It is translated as CASSYSGAPSYEQYF.